The 22 T cell receptor beta chains below all came from one sample that was sequenced in a study of T cell responses to AZD1222 COVID-19 vaccine. The assay was immunoSEQ multiplex PCR, and TCRdb's table has in-frame clones only and misses some. The data show 100,000 to 150,000 clones, 85% to 90% seen once. The starting material was peripheral blood, obtained on day 0 of AZD1222 vaccination. The receptor source for this set is an adult in good health.

The CDR3 here is CASSPSAGGSYNEQFF. In nucleotides, the CDR3 is TGTGCCAGCAGCCCCTCTGCGGGAGGGTCCTACAATGAGCAGTTCTTC. This sequence joins TRBV7-2 and TRBJ2-1, with 9 bases identical to TRBD2. This CDR3 contains 16 residues. The germline CDR1 and CDR2 sequences are SGHTA and FQGNSA. Germline trimming cut 5 bases from V and 1 base from J; bases unmatched to any gene: 6. The complete variable domain, with remaining parts taken from reference TRBV7-2 and TRBJ2-1, reads GAGVSQSPSNKVTEKGKDVELRCDPISGHTALYWYRQSLGQGLEFLIYFQGNSAPDKSGLPSDRFSAERTGGSVSTLTIQRTQQEDSAVYLCASSPSAGGSYNEQFFGPGTRLTVL.

The genes are TRBV9 and TRBJ2-7, with 12 nucleotides matching TRBD2. V dropped 3 bases and J dropped 5; count of bases not matched to a gene: 6. Germline V gene lookup returns CDR1 SGDLS and CDR2 YYNGEE. The CDR3 length is 15 residues. The CDR3 DNA follows: TGTGCCAGCAGCGGATCTAGCGGGAGGGCCCACGAGCAGTACTTC. Translation gives CASSGSSGRAHEQYF.

The genes are TRBV9 and TRBJ2-5, with TRBD1 as a possible D gene (6 bases). Deletions cut 3 bases from V and 2 bases from J, with 14 bases between. Germline values: CDR1 SGDLS, CDR2 YYNGEE. The CDR3 sequence is 15 residues long. The CDR3 DNA reads TGTGCCAGCAGCGCCTCCGGGACACCGCAAGAGACCCAGTACTTC. It is translated as CASSASGTPQETQYF. Based on the CDR3 plus reference TRBV9 and TRBJ2-5, the full variable domain is DSGVTQTPKHLITATGQRVTLRCSPRSGDLSVYWYQQSLDQGLQFLIQYYNGEERAKGNILERFSAQQFPDLHSELNLSSLELGDSALYFCASSASGTPQETQYFGPGTRLLVL.

The chain carries TRBV9 and TRBJ2-1, with TRBD2 matching 9 bases. CDR1 is SGDLS, CDR2 YYNGEE, per germline. The CDR3 extends over 15 amino acids. Trimming took 2 bases from V and 11 from J; bases not matched to a gene: 11. CDR3 in amino acids: CASSVAGGPSPKQFF. The CDR3 DNA follows: TGTGCCAGCAGCGTGGCGGGAGGGCCCAGTCCCAAGCAGTTCTTC. Supplemented by reference TRBV9 and TRBJ2-1, the full variable domain reads DSGVTQTPKHLITATGQRVTLRCSPRSGDLSVYWYQQSLDQGLQFLIQYYNGEERAKGNILERFSAQQFPDLHSELNLSSLELGDSALYFCASSVAGGPSPKQFFGPGTRLTVL.

The chain uses TRBV19 and TRBJ1-5; D might be TRBD1 (5 bases). Germline V CDR1 and CDR2: LNHDA, SQIVND (reference sequence). Trimming took off 3 bases at V and 6 bases at J, with 12 bases between the two ends. The CDR3 length is 14 residues. Written as DNA, the CDR3 is TGTGCCAGTAGTATTCTCAGGGAGAGTCAGCCCCAGCATTTT. Encoded protein: CASSILRESQPQHF.

A word on this clone: This sample also contains other DNA sequences that code for the same CDR3. The rearrangement joins TRBV9 to TRBJ2-5; TRBD2 might be the D (6 bases). V dropped 0 bases and J dropped 5 bases, with 11 bases sitting between them. This CDR3 region has 14 residues. From germline, CDR1 is SGDLS and CDR2 YYNGEE. CDR3 in amino acids: CASSVAGREETQYF. CDR3 DNA: TGTGCCAGCAGCGTAGCTGGCCGGGAGGAGACCCAGTACTTC. Variable domain in full (rest from reference TRBV9 and TRBJ2-5): DSGVTQTPKHLITATGQRVTLRCSPRSGDLSVYWYQQSLDQGLQFLIQYYNGEERAKGNILERFSAQQFPDLHSELNLSSLELGDSALYFCASSVAGREETQYFGPGTRLLVL.

The chain couples TRBV27 to TRBJ1-2, with D possibly being TRBD1 (5 bases). Trimming removed 1 base from V and 7 bases from J, with 13 bases in between. CDR1 is MNHEY and CDR2 is SMNVEV in the germline V gene (reference sequence). This CDR3 has 14 amino acids. CDR3 residues: CASSLYSRDAGYTF. The CDR3 nucleotides are TGTGCCAGCAGTTTATACTCCAGGGACGCTGGCTACACCTTC.

This chain joins TRBV28 and TRBJ2-7; 9 bases are shared with TRBD2. The CDR3 runs 13 residues. V lost 6 bases, J lost 5 bases, and 5 bases stayed unmatched. The germline V gene encodes CDR1 MDHEN and CDR2 SYDVKM. CDR3 amino acids: CASSGGRVDEQYF. The CDR3 DNA reads TGTGCCAGCAGCGGCGGGAGGGTTGACGAGCAGTACTTC.

The rearrangement uses TRBV19 and TRBJ1-1, with no clear D. Germline V CDR1 and CDR2: LNHDA, SQIVND (reference sequence). With 3 bases removed from V and 1 base from J, the gap between germline ends came to 9 bases. The CDR3 covers 14 residues. CDR3 sequence (DNA): TGTGCCAGTAGTATGGTCGGCAGGAACACTGAAGCTTTCTTT. Its protein is CASSMVGRNTEAFF.

The chain links TRBV2 to TRBJ2-7; 8 bases are shared with TRBD2. V dropped 7 bases and J dropped 4; count of bases not matched to a gene: 6. CDR1 and CDR2 from the germline V gene are SNHLY and FYNNEI. The CDR3 runs 13 residues. The CDR3 sequence is CASNTREGYEQYF. The DNA for the CDR3 is TGTGCCAGCAACACTCGGGAGGGGTACGAGCAGTACTTC.

This clone was counted once. The chain joins TRBV6-5 to TRBJ2-7; D may be TRBD1 (6 bases). The CDR3 is 15 amino acids. Trimming left V 4 bases short and J 1 base short, with 14 bases between. Looked up from germline, CDR1 is MNHEY and CDR2 is SVGAGI. DNA for the CDR3: TGTGCCAGCAGTTTTGGGGGCCACTCTTCCTACGAGCAGTACTTC. Amino acids: CASSFGGHSSYEQYF.

V usage is TRBV24-1 and J usage is TRBJ2-1; D not certain. This CDR3 comprises 14 residues. Germline CDR1 reads KGHDR; CDR2 reads SFDVKD. Deletions cut 6 bases from V and 2 bases from J, with 10 bases between. The CDR3 is CATSSAGPYNEQFF. CDR3 in DNA: TGTGCCACCAGTTCTGCAGGACCCTACAATGAGCAGTTCTTC.

This chain uses TRBV19 with TRBJ1-5; 9 nucleotides align to TRBD1. The germline gives CDR1 LNHDA, CDR2 SQIVND (reference sequence). This CDR3 region has 17 residues. V was clipped by 0 bases and J by 9 bases; unmatched bases: 12. The CDR3 sequence is CASSIDTGGASIRPQHF. CDR3 nucleotide sequence: TGTGCCAGTAGTATAGATACAGGGGGCGCTTCCATCAGGCCCCAGCATTTT. Full variable domain (remainder filled in from reference TRBV19 and TRBJ1-5): DGGITQSPKYLFRKEGQNVTLSCEQNLNHDAMYWYRQDPGQGLRLIYYSQIVNDFQKGDIAEGYSVSREKKESFPLTVTSAQKNPTAFYLCASSIDTGGASIRPQHFGDGTRLSIL.

The chain links TRBV4-2 to TRBJ2-5; possible D gene TRBD1, 5 bases. The CDR3 is 14 amino acids. Germline CDR1 reads LGHNA; CDR2 reads YNFKEQ. V was clipped by 1 base and J by 5 bases, with 11 bases between them. The CDR3 DNA is TGTGCCAGCAGCCAAGGATGGGCAGGGGAGACCCAGTACTTC. Amino acids: CASSQGWAGETQYF.

The chain links TRBV18 to TRBJ2-7, with TRBD2 matching over 9 bases. This CDR3 is built from 14 residues. V lost 5 bases to trimming and J lost 2 bases; unmatched junction nucleotides: 4. Germline values: CDR1 KGHSH, CDR2 LQKENI. The CDR3 sequence is CASSTSSGAYEQYF. In DNA, the CDR3 is TGTGCCAGCTCAACCTCTAGCGGGGCCTACGAGCAGTACTTC.

The V call is TRBV21-1, the J call TRBJ1-1; TRBD1 was called by the table and not checked on the DNA. TRBV21-1 constitutes a pseudogene. The CDR3 sequence is 19 residues long. CDR3 amino acids: CASSDLPPDRGQMNTEAFF. The CDR3 nucleotides are TGTGCCAGCAGCGACCTCCCCCCAGACAGGGGCCAGATGAACACTGAAGCTTTCTTT.

The CDR3 DNA reads as TGTGCCAGCAGCCAAGATCAAAGGGGAAACTATGGCTACACCTTC. Its translation is CASSQDQRGNYGYTF. The chain is built from TRBV3-1 (or the pseudogene TRBV3-2) and TRBJ1-2; weak D call: TRBD1 (5 bases). The V gene's germline CDR1 is LGHDT and CDR2 YNNKEL (reference sequence). The V end lost 0 bases, the J end lost 2 bases, and 10 bases lay between the germline ends. CDR3 length: 15 residues.

The DNA for the CDR3 is TGTGCCAGCAGGTCAGGGGCCTTCCAAGAGACCCAGTACTTC. Translation gives CASRSGAFQETQYF. This chain joins TRBV6-1 and TRBJ2-5; TRBD1 might be the D (6 bases). The CDR3 contains 14 residues. Germline values: CDR1 MNHNS, CDR2 SASEGT. The ends were cut back, 6 bases at V and 1 base at J, with 12 bases in the middle.

The sample holds one count of this clone. This rearrangement joins TRBV4-1 to TRBJ2-3, with 10 bases matching TRBD1. V shed 0 bases and J 4 bases; nucleotides not matched to a gene: 4. Per the germline V gene, CDR1 is MGHRA and CDR2 is YSYEKL. The CDR3 length is 16 residues. CDR3 sequence (DNA): TGCGCCAGCAGCCAAGAGGTGACAGGGGGCGCAGATACGCAGTATTTT. This translates into CASSQEVTGGADTQYF.

The chain employs TRBV7-6 and TRBJ2-3, with TRBD2 identical over 8 bases. Germline loops: CDR1 SGHVS, CDR2 FNYEAQ. J gave up 5 bases and V 5 bases, and 12 bases lay outside the gene matches. The length of the CDR3 is 16 residues. The chain's CDR3 is CASSPTTGLAGDTQYF. The CDR3 nucleotides read TGTGCCAGCAGCCCCACCACGGGGCTAGCGGGAGATACGCAGTATTTT.

V gene TRBV6-5 combines with J gene TRBJ1-2; 7 bases match TRBD1. CDR1 MNHEY and CDR2 SVGAGI come from the germline V gene. The V and J ends lost 5 bases and 5 bases, in that order; junction bases with no gene match: 5. This CDR3 region has 13 residues. CDR3 DNA: TGTGCCAGCAGTATCAACAGGGGTTATGGCTACACCTTC. Translated: CASSINRGYGYTF.

The chain employs TRBV19 and TRBJ1-2; tentative D call: TRBD1 (5 bases). Germline V gene sequence: CDR1 LNHDA, CDR2 SQIVND (reference sequence). V lost 3 bases and J lost 4, with 12 bases in between. CDR3 length: 14 residues. CDR3 DNA sequence: TGTGCCAGTAGTATGAAGGGCCAGGGCTATGGCTACACCTTC. Its translation is CASSMKGQGYGYTF. The whole variable domain, remainder taken from reference TRBV19 and TRBJ1-2, is DGGITQSPKYLFRKEGQNVTLSCEQNLNHDAMYWYRQDPGQGLRLIYYSQIVNDFQKGDIAEGYSVSREKKESFPLTVTSAQKNPTAFYLCASSMKGQGYGYTFGSGTRLTVV.